Below, one T cell receptor (beta chain) is given with its context. Its antigen remains unknown. In TCRdb, the reads were re-called with MiXCR into one record per CDR3 protein. The table has roughly 230,000 distinct CDR3 sequences, 15% to 20% seen once. The data were obtained in a study of T cell repertoires in cytomegalovirus infection. The overall study: Indications of both CMV infection and matching HLA type were provided by public TCR beta signatures.

CDR3 length: 14 amino acids. Germline assignment: CDR1 SNHLY and CDR2 FYNNEI. V lost 5 bases and J 3 bases, leaving 13 bases between the germline ends. Findings and caveats of the study: The response measured ex vivo was dominated by TCR beta clonotypes (HLA-C-restricted and CMV-specific). Cumulative public TCR beta family frequency identified carriers of CMV plus the relevant HLA.

J is TRBJ1-1 and V is TRBV2, with D uncertain. The receptor's source is a human donor in good health (CMV status not recorded). Some clones in this sample may be carry-over from other donors' samples. Sample: CD8+ T cells from PBMCs. CDR3 DNA: TGTGCCAGCAGTTTAAGGGCACCCTACACTGAAGCTTTCTTT. As protein: CASSLRAPYTEAFF.